Below are 9 T cell receptor beta chains sequenced from a single sample in a study of regulatory T cells in long-lasting Graves disease. Time point denoted: persistent/refractory GD, antithyroid drugs over 5 years with positive TRAb. The TCR library used RNA extracted from PBMCs. Relying on iRepertoire HTBI primers and Arm-PCR of CDR3 regions, the team built TCR beta libraries. TCRdb re-analysed the multiplex PCR reads in MiXCR, keeping a single row per CDR3 protein. The sample has about 400,000 distinct CDR3 sequences; around 20% are singletons. The sequences come from peripheral blood mononuclear cells (PBMCs), collected when the disease was refractory, from a patient treated with antithyroid drugs. The receptors shown here come from a female donor with Graves disease.

This clonotype was counted at least ten times. The rearrangement links TRBV7-9 to TRBJ1-1; perhaps TRBD1 as D (5 bases). The CDR3 extends over 12 amino acids. Germline loops: CDR1 SEHNR, CDR2 FQNEAQ (reference sequence). Trimming removed 8 bases from V and 2 bases from J, with 9 bases in between. CDR3 residues: CASGTSNTEAFF. For the CDR3, the DNA is TGTGCCAGCGGGACCTCTAACACTGAAGCTTTCTTT.

At least ten counts were recorded for this clonotype. The V call is TRBV11-2, the J call TRBJ1-5, with 8 bases identical to TRBD1. The CDR3 has 15 residues. V lost 3 bases to trimming and J lost 1 base; unmatched junction nucleotides: 2. Germline V gene data show CDR1 as SGHAT and CDR2 as FQNNGV. CDR3 sequence (DNA): TGTGCCAGCAGCTTTACAGGGGGGAGCAATCAGCCCCAGCATTTT. This codes for CASSFTGGSNQPQHF.

This clonotype was counted at least ten times. The chain uses TRBV20-1 and TRBJ2-7; 7 bases are shared with TRBD1. The CDR3 loop spans 11 amino acids. Germline-derived CDR1 and CDR2 are DFQATT and SNEGSKA (reference sequence). V lost 4 bases, J lost 3 bases, and 0 bases stayed unmatched. The CDR3 loop is CSATGGYEQYF. For the CDR3, the DNA is TGCAGTGCTACAGGGGGCTACGAGCAGTACTTC.

The chain employs TRBV5-1 and TRBJ1-2, with 7 bases that match TRBD1. Per germline, CDR1 SGHRS and CDR2 YFSETQ. CDR3 length: 15 residues. V was pared by 0 bases and J by 8 bases, with 10 bases of the junction left unmatched. The CDR3 loop is CASSLALRGQEGYTF. CDR3 bases: TGCGCCAGCAGCTTGGCCTTGAGGGGGCAGGAAGGCTACACCTTC.

This clonotype was detected a few times. The chain is built from TRBV20-1 and TRBJ1-2; D not certain. V was pared by 3 bases and J by 4 bases, with 9 bases between. The CDR3 loop spans 12 amino acids. Germline-derived CDR1 and CDR2 are DFQATT and SNEGSKA (reference sequence). CDR3: CSAREMAYGYTF. The CDR3 nucleotides are TGCAGTGCTAGGGAGATGGCCTATGGCTACACCTTC.

The chain is built from TRBV6-1 and TRBJ1-5, with D uncertain. Trimming took 6 bases from V and 2 from J, leaving 8 bases between them. The CDR3 extends over 13 amino acids. Germline CDR1 MNHNS, CDR2 SASEGT. The CDR3 DNA reads TGTGCCAGCAGGTCGGGTCGCAATCAGCCCCAGCATTTT. Encoded protein: CASRSGRNQPQHF.

This clonotype came up a few times. The gene calls are TRBV14 and TRBJ1-1, with TRBD1 as a possible D gene (6 bases). This CDR3 has 14 residues. V was trimmed by 4 bases and J by 6 bases, leaving 15 bases between them. Germline CDR1 and CDR2: SGHDN and FVKESK. The CDR3 DNA reads TGTGCCAGCAGCCTCCTGGGGGGGCCCCCTGAAGCTTTCTTT. Its translation: CASSLLGGPPEAFF.

This chain uses TRBV28 with TRBJ2-1; maybe TRBD1 (5 bases). Germline CDR1 and CDR2: MDHEN and SYDVKM. CDR3 length: 17 amino acids. Trimming removed 2 bases from V and 1 base from J, with 15 bases in between. DNA for the CDR3: TGTGCCAGCAGTTTACACCAACCCAGGGTGTCCTACAATGAGCAGTTCTTC. Its translation: CASSLHQPRVSYNEQFF. The full variable domain, in which reference TRBV28 and TRBJ2-1 provide the parts outside the CDR3, is DVKVTQSSRYLVKRTGEKVFLECVQDMDHENMFWYRQDPGLGLRLIYFSYDVKMKEKGDIPEGYSVSREKKERFSLILESASTNQTSMYLCASSLHQPRVSYNEQFFGPGTRLTVL.

The chain has TRBV20-1 and TRBJ2-7; TRBD1 matches 7 bases. Germline CDR1 DFQATT, CDR2 SNEGSKA (reference sequence). Trimming removed 6 bases from V and 3 bases from J; junction bases left unmatched: 8. This CDR3 has 13 amino acids. CDR3 protein: CSALDRVYYEQYF. CDR3 nucleotide sequence: TGCAGTGCCCTCGACAGGGTCTACTACGAGCAGTACTTC.